Listed here is a single T cell receptor (beta chain). This clonotype showed up just a few times. This clone's antigen is unknown. The record has no base qualities; no much larger clone is one base away. The TCR beta CDR3 regions were amplified from the RNA transcripts. For the first round of RT-PCR on the TCR CDR3, the HTBI primer set was used together with the Qiagen OneStep RT-PCR kit. The libraries were constructed in a second round of multiplex PCR and then size-selected and purified. Sequencing of the libraries was done on an Illumina HiSeq2000 using paired-end 100 bp reads. The source study handled its data this way. SOAPnuke was used to process the raw data, with reads discarded if the reads contained adapters or uncalled bases, had a mean Phred below 15, or lacked an exact constant-primer or identifier match. High-quality paired reads were merged with COPE v1.2.5, and unique nucleotide sequences were defined as clonotypes. Clonotypes were aligned to IMGT TRBV, TRBD and TRBJ reference segments using MiTCR v1.1. Analysis was restricted to V-J combinations with a frequency above 0.0001, which covered over 98% of repertoires. The TCS score was defined as F50 (clonal expansion) divided by E x V (chaos), with BLOSUM62-based TCRdist calculated between CDR3 peptides within each V-J. Welch's t-statistics and random forest reduced several hundred V-J features to around 14, which were used in a naive Bayes classifier (R e1071). The public reads were run again by TCRdb, first through fastp at Q25 and then through MiXCR, and only productive beta chains were kept. Here each entry gathers all rows of one CDR3 protein and keeps the most common genes and DNA. The V and J calls here are based on TCRdb, not the publication. This sample lists about 640,000 distinct CDR3 sequences; more than 12% were detected once. The ten largest clones capture under 15% of the sample.

Moderately to severely active disease, a Clinical Activity Score of at least 3, a NOSPECS grade of at least 4, and a duration under 3 months were present in ophthalmopathy patients. Patients with uncontrolled infections, other autoimmune diseases, pregnancy or lactation were excluded. Clinical symptoms, serum thyroxine and TRAb, thyroid ultrasound, and orbital computed tomography formed the basis for the diagnoses. Ficoll-Paque density gradient centrifugation was used to isolate PBMCs from about 9.4 ml of fresh peripheral blood. Trizol reagent was used to extract total RNA, and RNA quality was then checked on an Agilent 2100 Bioanalyzer. The data were obtained in a study of T cells in Graves' hyperthyroidism and ophthalmopathy (dated by TCRdb to between 2017 and 2020). For the wider study: Peripheral blood samples were taken at the time of initial diagnosis, prior to any treatment. To identify TCR V-J signatures that set the groups apart, the researchers used a discovery cohort of more than 95 patients, made up of roughly 40 with Graves' ophthalmopathy and some 56 with stable Graves' hyperthyroidism. Whether ophthalmopathy could be predicted prospectively was tested in an independent validation cohort made up of some 20 hyperthyroidism patients plus 17 patients who later progressed to ophthalmopathy. For training and testing, the 100 or so patients in the discovery cohort were randomly divided in a 7:3 ratio. In addition, the study compared T-cell repertoires in thyroid tissue and in blood from roughly 6 Graves' hyperthyroidism patients. After sampling, hyperthyroidism patients received methimazole starting at 30 mg daily, and ophthalmopathy patients received high-dose intravenous methylprednisolone. The paper reports TCR Vbeta CDR3 sequencing of over 120 peripheral blood samples: 43 ophthalmopathy, about 75 hyperthyroidism and around 17 progressor patients. The full study reports these points: No statistical method was used to fix the sample size in advance, and group allocation was not hidden from the investigators. In validation, the model predicted progression to ophthalmopathy with roughly 66% sensitivity and less than 75% specificity, a median of approximately 6.7 months before onset. A 13 V-J signature model separated ophthalmopathy from stable hyperthyroidism, with roughly 88% sensitivity and roughly 84% specificity in cross-validation and 80%/75% in testing. Most expanded thyroid clonotypes (frequency above 0.001) were also detected in blood, suggesting blood repertoires may reflect thyroid immune responses.

The CDR3 contains 15 residues, cysteine and phenylalanine counted. Left in the record is the CDR3 DNA by itself, 45 bases read in frame from the first base. CDR1 and CDR2 are drawn from the germline V gene (reference sequence): SEHNR, FQNEAQ. Germline trimming amounts to 5 bases on V and 1 base on J, with 3 as the count of junction bases outside the gene matches. The specimen was blood. This TCR came from a woman in her 50s with Graves' ophthalmopathy. The receptor chain draws on TRBV7-9 and TRBJ2-5; 11 central nucleotides agree with TRBD2. CDR3 sequence: CASSQTSGIQETQYF. The DNA sequence is TGTGCCAGCAGCCAGACTAGCGGGATCCAAGAGACCCAGTACTTC.